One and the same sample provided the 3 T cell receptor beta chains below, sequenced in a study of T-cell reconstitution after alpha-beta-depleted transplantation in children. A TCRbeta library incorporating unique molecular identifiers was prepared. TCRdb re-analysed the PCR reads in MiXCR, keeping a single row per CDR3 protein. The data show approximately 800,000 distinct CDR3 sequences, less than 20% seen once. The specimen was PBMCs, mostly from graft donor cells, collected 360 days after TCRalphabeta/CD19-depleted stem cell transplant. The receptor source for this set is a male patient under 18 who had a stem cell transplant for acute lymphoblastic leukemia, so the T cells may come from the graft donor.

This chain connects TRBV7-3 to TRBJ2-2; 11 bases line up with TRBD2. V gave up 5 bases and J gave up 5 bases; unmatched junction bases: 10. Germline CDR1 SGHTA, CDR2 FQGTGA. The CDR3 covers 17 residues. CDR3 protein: CASSPPGLAGGTGELFF. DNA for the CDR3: TGTGCCAGCAGCCCCCCCGGGCTAGCGGGAGGTACCGGGGAGCTGTTTTTT.

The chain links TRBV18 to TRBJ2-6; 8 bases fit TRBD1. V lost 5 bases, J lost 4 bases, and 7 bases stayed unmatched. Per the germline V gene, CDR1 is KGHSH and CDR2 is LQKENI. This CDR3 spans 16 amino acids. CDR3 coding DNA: TGTGCCAGCTCATTCCAGGGGGCGAGAGGGGCCAACGTCCTGACTTTC. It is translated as CASSFQGARGANVLTF.

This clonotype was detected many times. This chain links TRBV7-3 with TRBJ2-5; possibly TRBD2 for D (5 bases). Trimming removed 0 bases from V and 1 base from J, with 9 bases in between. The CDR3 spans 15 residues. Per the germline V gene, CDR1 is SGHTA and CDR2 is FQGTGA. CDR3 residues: CASSLTGLAQETQYF. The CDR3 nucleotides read TGTGCCAGCAGCTTAACGGGTCTAGCCCAAGAGACCCAGTACTTC.